This T cell receptor (beta chain) was identified in a study of CD8+CD57+ T cells in acquired aplastic anemia. This clonotype was picked up a small number of times. Its specificity is unknown. Study results and caveats: Controls did not differ significantly from patients in CD8+ Simpson's diversity.

CDR3 and TCR beta VDJ profiling relied on genomic DNA as the template. TCRdb redid the calling of the reads with MiXCR, one entry per CDR3 protein. The sample shows 150,000 to 200,000 distinct CDR3 sequences, over 40% of them seen only once. V dropped 7 bases and J dropped 0; count of bases not matched to a gene: 12. The CDR3 loop spans 19 amino acids. The germline CDR1 and CDR2 sequences are LGHNA and YNFKEQ. Patients chosen for sequencing had shown CD8+CD57+ cell expansion by flow cytometry. There were no patients without severe acquired aplastic anemia. Sequenced sample: sorted CD4+, CD8+, or CD8+CD57+ T cells (not recorded which) from PBMCs. This receptor was identified in a human donor with aplastic anemia. This chain connects TRBV4-2 to TRBJ2-6; 10 nucleotides line up with TRBD1. In DNA form, the CDR3 reads TGTGCCAGCACTCGGAGGCCCGGGACAGGGGTCTCTGGGGCCAACGTCCTGACTTTC. Its protein product is CASTRRPGTGVSGANVLTF.